A single sample is the source of the 26 T cell receptor beta chains below, sequenced in a study of blood T cell repertoires in COVID-19. Sequenced by immunoSEQ multiplex PCR; TCRdb stores in-frame clones only, minus some. The sample has 140,000 or so clones; about 91% are singletons. The sequencing sample was made of peripheral blood. Every receptor here comes from a woman aged 45-65 years with acute or convalescent COVID-19.

V and J are TRBV7-2 and TRBJ1-5; the D is unclear. The CDR3 runs 14 residues. Trimming removed 3 bases at V and 0 bases at J, with 6 bases between. The germline V gene encodes CDR1 SGHTA and CDR2 FQGNSA. CDR3 nucleotides: TGTGCCAGCAGCTTGAGGGCTAGCAATCAGCCCCAGCATTTT. Amino acid sequence: CASSLRASNQPQHF.

This clone showed up just a few times. This chain connects TRBV19 to TRBJ2-1; 11 nucleotides match TRBD2. CDR3 length equals 16 residues. In germline, CDR1 is LNHDA, CDR2 SQIVND (reference sequence). The J segment lost 5 bases and the V segment lost 3 bases, leaving 6 bases of the junction unmatched. As DNA, the CDR3 is TGTGCCAGTAGTATGAGGGATAGCGGGAGGGACAATGAGCAGTTCTTC. Encoded protein: CASSMRDSGRDNEQFF.

This sequence joins TRBV4-2 and TRBJ2-2, with D perhaps matching TRBD2 (6 bases). The CDR3 is 15 amino acids. Germline V gene sequence: CDR1 LGHNA, CDR2 YNFKEQ. V lost 2 bases and J 1 base, leaving 8 bases between the germline ends. Here the CDR3 DNA reads TGTGCCAGCAGCCAAAGCGGGCGGAACACCGGGGAGCTGTTTTTT. Translated, it gives CASSQSGRNTGELFF.

The chain couples TRBV7-2 to TRBJ2-7; D is possibly TRBD1 (6 bases). The V and J ends lost 2 bases and 12 bases respectively, with 14 bases between them. Germline CDR1 SGHTA, CDR2 FQGNSA. The CDR3 covers 12 residues. The CDR3 loop is CASSLMRGGRYF. The CDR3 nucleotides read TGTGCCAGCAGCTTAATGCGTGGGGGCAGGTACTTC. Full variable domain (rest looked up from reference TRBV7-2 and TRBJ2-7): GAGVSQSPSNKVTEKGKDVELRCDPISGHTALYWYRQSLGQGLEFLIYFQGNSAPDKSGLPSDRFSAERTGGSVSTLTIQRTQQEDSAVYLCASSLMRGGRYFGPGTRLTVT.

The DNA of the CDR3 is TGTGCCACCGCGGGTCCGAACACCGGGGAGCTGTTTTTT. This encodes CATAGPNTGELFF. This chain links TRBV4-2 with TRBJ2-2, with D tentatively TRBD2 (5 bases). Germline V gene sequence: CDR1 LGHNA, CDR2 YNFKEQ. Deletions cut 10 bases from V and 0 bases from J, with 9 bases between. This CDR3 comprises 13 residues.

The chain is built from TRBV6-5 and TRBJ1-2; 9 bases are shared with TRBD1. The CDR3 covers 14 residues. J lost 4 bases, V lost 7 bases, and 7 bases had no gene match. The germline V gene has CDR1 MNHEY and CDR2 SVGAGI. The CDR3 is CASNRQGVIYGYTF. CDR3 coding DNA: TGTGCCAGCAACCGACAGGGGGTAATCTATGGCTACACCTTC.

This chain joins TRBV5-4 and TRBJ1-1; no reliable D call. Deletions cut 0 bases from V and 2 bases from J, with 5 bases between. There are 13 residues in the CDR3. The germline gives CDR1 SGHNT, CDR2 YYREEE (reference sequence). The CDR3 DNA reads as TGTGCCAGCAGCTTGGGTCTTAACACTGAAGCTTTCTTT. Translation gives CASSLGLNTEAFF.

The chain employs TRBV5-1 and TRBJ2-7; 7 positions agree with TRBD1. CDR3 length: 15 residues. V gave up 1 base and J gave up 2 bases; unmatched junction bases: 6. Germline V gene lookup returns CDR1 SGHRS and CDR2 YFSETQ. CDR3 bases: TGCGCCAGCAGCTTGCAGACACAGGGGACCTACGAGCAGTACTTC. Translated, it gives CASSLQTQGTYEQYF.

The gene calls are TRBV6-1 and TRBJ1-2, with TRBD1 identical over 11 bases. Germline-derived CDR1 and CDR2 are MNHNS and SASEGT. Germline trimming cut 1 base from V and 5 bases from J; bases unmatched to any gene: 6. This CDR3 comprises 16 residues. The CDR3 reads CASSEDGGTGGYGYTF. The CDR3 DNA follows: TGTGCCAGCAGTGAAGATGGTGGGACAGGGGGATATGGCTACACCTTC.

The chain has TRBV14 and TRBJ2-4; the match to TRBD1 covers 9 bases. CDR1 and CDR2 (germline): SGHDN, FVKESK. V trimming: 1 base; J trimming: 7 bases; junction bases outside the gene matches: 5. CDR3 size: 15 residues. DNA of the CDR3: TGTGCCAGCAGCCAAGGGACAGGGGAGTTGAACATTCAGTACTTC. This translates into CASSQGTGELNIQYF.

The chain combines TRBV7-2 with TRBJ1-4; TRBD1 matches at 7 bases. Germline CDR1 and CDR2: SGHTA and FQGNSA. V trimming: 5 bases; J trimming: 5 bases; junction bases outside the gene matches: 8. The CDR3 runs to 15 residues. CDR3 amino acids: CASSTQQGPNEKLFF. DNA of the CDR3: TGTGCCAGCAGCACCCAACAGGGGCCGAATGAAAAACTGTTTTTT.

This chain links TRBV27 with TRBJ2-5; maybe TRBD2 (5 bases). The CDR3 is 14 amino acids. Looked up from germline, CDR1 is MNHEY and CDR2 is SMNVEV (reference sequence). V shed 3 bases and J shed 2 bases, with 10 bases lying between them. Written as DNA, the CDR3 is TGTGCCAGCAGTTTTGGAGGACCACAAGAGACCCAGTACTTC. It encodes CASSFGGPQETQYF.

CDR3 bases: TGTGCCAGCAGTGAAGGGACAGTGGCGCAGCCCCAGCATTTT. This translates into CASSEGTVAQPQHF. The genes are TRBV2 and TRBJ1-5; TRBD1 might be the D (6 bases). The CDR3 has 14 residues. Germline CDR1 is SNHLY and CDR2 is FYNNEI. Trimming cost V 1 base and J 7 bases, with 11 bases left between them.

This clone is a singleton in its sample. The chain uses TRBV7-3 and TRBJ2-5; D possibly corresponds to TRBD2 (6 bases). Trimming shortened V by 5 bases and J by 5 bases, and 6 bases separated the two germline ends. CDR1 and CDR2 (germline): SGHTA, FQGTGA. This CDR3 has 11 residues. The CDR3 nucleotides read TGTGCCAGCAGCGGGGGGGAGACCCAGTACTTC. Protein sequence: CASSGGETQYF.

V and J are TRBV9 and TRBJ1-3; the match to TRBD1 covers 8 bases. CDR1 and CDR2 (germline): SGDLS, YYNGEE. The CDR3 covers 16 residues. V was clipped by 2 bases and J by 4 bases; unmatched bases: 8. DNA for the CDR3: TGTGCCAGCAGCGTTCGTGGGGACAGGTGGGGAAACACCATATATTTT. Protein: CASSVRGDRWGNTIYF.

This clone was detected once. CDR3 sequence: CASSQDRGSYNSPLHF. The CDR3 region has the DNA TGCGCCAGCAGCCAAGATCGGGGGTCCTATAATTCACCCCTCCACTTT. The chain combines TRBV4-1 with TRBJ1-6; D might be TRBD1 (5 bases). CDR3 length: 16 amino acids. Looked up from germline, CDR1 is MGHRA and CDR2 is YSYEKL. Trimming took off 0 bases at V and 1 base at J, with 7 bases between the two ends.

The chain recombines TRBV30 with TRBJ2-3, with 8 nucleotides matching TRBD1. The V segment lost 3 bases and the J segment 2 bases; nucleotides outside the gene matches: 4. Germline V gene lookup returns CDR1 GTSNPN and CDR2 SVGIG (reference sequence). The CDR3 runs to 14 residues. CDR3 protein: CAWRQGVYTDTQYF. The DNA for the CDR3 is TGTGCCTGGAGACAGGGGGTTTACACAGATACGCAGTATTTT.

The chain carries TRBV19 and TRBJ1-5; no firm D call. Germline assignment: CDR1 LNHDA and CDR2 SQIVND (reference sequence). Trimming stripped 4 bases from V and 2 bases from J, with 21 bases between. The CDR3 consists of 18 residues. This chain's CDR3 is CASSTRVSGGRGNQPQHF. The CDR3 DNA reads as TGTGCCAGTAGTACCAGAGTATCGGGTGGTCGGGGCAATCAGCCCCAGCATTTT.

This chain connects TRBV7-9 to TRBJ2-7, with 10 nucleotides matching TRBD2. CDR1 and CDR2 from the germline V gene are SEHNR and FQNEAQ (reference sequence). The junction had 15 bases not matched to a gene; V was cut back by 2 bases and J by 5 bases. The length of the CDR3 is 18 residues. CDR3 nucleotides: TGTGCCAGCAGCTTACCTCGGAGGCTAGCGGGGGCAAAGGACGAGCAGTACTTC. The encoded protein is CASSLPRRLAGAKDEQYF.

This clone was counted once. This chain uses TRBV30 with TRBJ2-3; 9 nucleotides agree with TRBD2. This CDR3 is built from 14 residues. J lost 8 bases, V lost 4 bases, and 10 bases had no gene match. Germline CDR1 GTSNPN, CDR2 SVGIG (reference sequence). CDR3 bases: TGTGCCTGGATGTCATTTAGCGGGAGTCGTACGCAGTATTTT. It translates to CAWMSFSGSRTQYF.

The J gene is TRBJ1-2, the V gene TRBV28; 9 nucleotides match TRBD1. With 5 bases clipped from V and 5 bases from J, the junction kept 3 bases outside the gene matches. The CDR3 has 13 amino acids. Per germline, CDR1 MDHEN and CDR2 SYDVKM. The CDR3 DNA is TGTGCCAGCAGTCGGGACAGGGAATATGGCTACACCTTC. Residues: CASSRDREYGYTF.

The rearrangement joins TRBV30 to TRBJ1-1; tentative D call: TRBD1 (6 bases). This CDR3 contains 11 residues. Germline V gene sequence: CDR1 GTSNPN, CDR2 SVGIG (reference sequence). The ends were cut back, 2 bases at V and 10 bases at J, with 11 bases in the middle. The CDR3 sequence is CAWSSQGRAFF. The CDR3 coding sequence is TGTGCCTGGAGTTCCCAGGGGAGAGCTTTCTTT.

The V and J genes are TRBV28 and TRBJ2-1; D might be TRBD2 (6 bases). Trimming left V 2 bases short and J 3 bases short, with 14 bases between. This CDR3 has 16 amino acids. Germline CDR1 MDHEN, CDR2 SYDVKM. CDR3 sequence reads: CASSLTSPNIYNEQFF. In nucleotides, the CDR3 is TGTGCCAGCAGTTTAACTAGCCCGAATATCTACAATGAGCAGTTCTTC.

This chain joins TRBV5-1 and TRBJ2-2, with D perhaps TRBD2 (6 bases). Deletions cut 4 bases from V and 5 bases from J, with 18 bases between. The germline CDR1 and CDR2 sequences are SGHRS and YFSETQ. CDR3 length: 16 residues. CDR3 amino acids: CASSNDPRAGTGELFF. Written as DNA, the CDR3 is TGCGCCAGCAGCAACGACCCCAGGGCGGGGACCGGGGAGCTGTTTTTT.

This chain uses TRBV6-5 with TRBJ1-2; 7 bases line up with TRBD1. The CDR3 is made up of 16 amino acids. Germline V gene sequence: CDR1 MNHEY, CDR2 SVGAGI. V gave up 6 bases and J gave up 3 bases; unmatched junction bases: 13. The CDR3 sequence is CASSYGTEQTDYGYTF. CDR3 DNA sequence: TGTGCCAGCAGCTACGGGACAGAGCAAACGGACTATGGCTACACCTTC.

The chain has TRBV19 and TRBJ2-7, with TRBD1 identical over 11 bases. This CDR3 has 16 amino acids. J was trimmed by 2 bases and V by 6 bases; bases with no gene match: 9. Germline lookup yields CDR1 LNHDA and CDR2 SQIVND (reference sequence). The CDR3 protein is CASSLGRGQGAYEQYF. The CDR3 DNA reads as TGTGCCAGTAGCCTCGGAAGGGGACAGGGGGCCTACGAGCAGTACTTC.